One and the same sample provided the 22 T cell receptor beta chains below, sequenced in a study of blood T cell repertoires in COVID-19. Assay: immunoSEQ multiplex PCR; the TCRdb copy retains only in-frame clones and omits some. Of 130,000 to 150,000 clones detected, about nine tenths appear once; the ten largest clones hold about 10%. Source material: peripheral blood. Receptor source: a man aged 50-59 years with active or convalescent COVID-19.

Turning to this clone: In the same sample, other DNA sequences code for this CDR3. The chain links TRBV9 to TRBJ2-7; D is unresolved. CDR1 SGDLS and CDR2 YYNGEE come from the germline V gene. The CDR3 contains 13 residues. Trimming shortened V by 0 bases and J by 0 bases, and 4 bases separated the two germline ends. The chain's CDR3 is CASSVDSSYEQYF. CDR3 in DNA: TGTGCCAGCAGCGTAGATAGCTCCTACGAGCAGTACTTC.

The V call is TRBV24-1, the J call TRBJ2-3; D possibly corresponds to TRBD2 (5 bases). With 2 bases removed from V and 0 bases from J, the gap between germline ends came to 11 bases. This CDR3 spans 16 amino acids. The germline V gene has CDR1 KGHDR and CDR2 SFDVKD. CDR3 nucleotides: TGTGCCACCAGTGATTCCGGCGGGCCTAGCACAGATACGCAGTATTTT. It yields the protein CATSDSGGPSTDTQYF.

This clone has just a few counts. Written as DNA, the CDR3 is TGTGCCAGCAGGAGGGACAGGGGGCAAAGCTACGAGCAGTACTTC. Protein: CASRRDRGQSYEQYF. V gene TRBV7-2 combines with J gene TRBJ2-7; 12 positions match TRBD1. Germline V lookup: CDR1 SGHTA, CDR2 FQGNSA. V lost 6 bases, J lost 3 bases, and 6 bases stayed unmatched. The CDR3 is 15 residues long. The complete variable domain, with remaining parts taken from reference TRBV7-2 and TRBJ2-7, reads GAGVSQSPSNKVTEKGKDVELRCDPISGHTALYWYRQSLGQGLEFLIYFQGNSAPDKSGLPSDRFSAERTGGSVSTLTIQRTQQEDSAVYLCASRRDRGQSYEQYFGPGTRLTVT.

The chain recombines TRBV28 with TRBJ1-6; possible D gene TRBD1, 5 bases. This CDR3 is 13 amino acids long. Germline CDR1 is MDHEN and CDR2 is SYDVKM. Between the trimmed V and J ends, which lost 5 bases and 9 bases, there was a span of 11 bases. The CDR3 here is CASSLGVGSPLHF. The CDR3 nucleotides read TGTGCCAGCAGTCTAGGGGTTGGTTCACCCCTCCACTTT.

The chain has TRBV11-3 and TRBJ2-1; D remains ambiguous. Per the germline V gene, CDR1 is SGHNT and CDR2 is YENEEA. The CDR3 consists of 16 residues. V lost 5 bases, J lost 0 bases, and 14 bases lay in between. CDR3 region: CASSPNVDSSYNEQFF. The CDR3 region has the DNA TGTGCCAGCAGCCCTAATGTTGATAGCTCCTACAATGAGCAGTTCTTC. Looking up the rest from reference TRBV11-3 and TRBJ2-1 gives the full variable domain: EAGVVQSPRYKIIEKKQPVAFWCNPISGHNTLYWYLQNLGQGPELLIRYENEEAVDDSQLPKDRFSAERLKGVDSTLKIQPAELGDSAVYLCASSPNVDSSYNEQFFGPGTRLTVL.

The V gene is TRBV4-1, the J gene TRBJ1-1, with unresolved D. Germline lookup yields CDR1 MGHRA and CDR2 YSYEKL. There are 12 residues in the CDR3. Trimming left V 2 bases short and J 1 base short, with 2 bases between. The CDR3 bases are TGCGCCAGCAGCCAACAGAACACTGAAGCTTTCTTT. This codes for CASSQQNTEAFF.

This chain connects TRBV19 to TRBJ2-1; 11 bases line up with TRBD2. Germline loops: CDR1 LNHDA, CDR2 SQIVND (reference sequence). The CDR3 spans 15 residues. V was pared by 3 bases and J by 8 bases, with 6 bases of the junction left unmatched. CDR3 sequence: CASSISSGRIDEQFF. The CDR3 bases are TGTGCCAGTAGTATTTCTAGCGGGAGGATAGATGAGCAGTTCTTC.

V gene TRBV5-1 combines with J gene TRBJ2-3; no reliable D call. V was shortened by 3 bases and J by 0 bases, with 14 bases between the two germline ends. The CDR3 has 16 residues. Germline CDR1 SGHRS, CDR2 YFSETQ. CDR3 bases: TGCGCCAGCAGCTCGAACCCAAGCGCAAGCACAGATACGCAGTATTTT. This codes for CASSSNPSASTDTQYF.

The V call is TRBV19, the J call TRBJ1-3; D possibly corresponds to TRBD1 (6 bases). Trimming removed 6 bases at V and 4 bases at J, with 13 bases between. The CDR3 loop spans 14 amino acids. The germline V gene encodes CDR1 LNHDA and CDR2 SQIVND (reference sequence). CDR3 protein: CASSRTGLGNTIYF. The CDR3 DNA follows: TGTGCCAGTAGCCGCACAGGGCTGGGAAACACCATATATTTT.

The chain uses TRBV28 and TRBJ2-7; 10 bases match TRBD2. This CDR3 spans 14 amino acids. Per germline, CDR1 MDHEN and CDR2 SYDVKM. V lost 2 bases to trimming and J lost 7 bases; unmatched junction nucleotides: 5. The CDR3 nucleotides read TGTGCCAGCAGTTTACTAGCGGGAGTCGGGGAGCAGTACTTC. Translating it yields CASSLLAGVGEQYF.

This clone came up a few times. The same CDR3 arises from other DNA sequences in this sample as well. The genes are TRBV19 and TRBJ1-4; D gene ambiguous. V was clipped by 5 bases and J by 0 bases, with 10 bases between them. There are 15 residues in the CDR3. Per the germline V gene, CDR1 is LNHDA and CDR2 is SQIVND (reference sequence). CDR3 nucleotides: TGTGCCAGTAGTGGTACAGCAGCAACTAATGAAAAACTGTTTTTT. Its translation is CASSGTAATNEKLFF.

As to this clone: A read error may account for a junction end that differs from germline. The V gene is TRBV12-5, the J gene TRBJ2-2; 7 nucleotides agree with TRBD1. The CDR3 contains 13 residues. CDR1 is LGHNT and CDR2 is FRNRAP in the germline V gene. CDR3 DNA: TGTGCTAGTGGTTTGGAAGGGGGCGGGCAGCTGTTTTTT. Translation: CASGLEGGGQLFF.

The V gene is TRBV15, the J gene TRBJ2-7; 10 bases line up with TRBD2. The CDR3 has 15 amino acids. The ends lost 8 bases at V and 4 bases at J; junction bases unmatched: 11. Germline V gives CDR1 LNHNV, CDR2 YYDKDF (reference sequence). The CDR3 DNA reads TGTGCCACCCGGGGAGGGCTAGCGGGAGCGTACGAGCAGTACTTC. As protein: CATRGGLAGAYEQYF.

V is TRBV7-2 and J is TRBJ1-1; D is unclear. The CDR3 contains 18 residues. V lost 3 bases and J 0 bases, leaving 20 bases between the germline ends. CDR1 is SGHTA, CDR2 FQGNSA, per germline. CDR3 amino acids: CASSLLTLALSMNTEAFF. Here the CDR3 DNA reads TGTGCCAGCAGCTTGCTGACGTTAGCCCTGTCCATGAACACTGAAGCTTTCTTT.

The rearrangement links TRBV2 to TRBJ2-2; tentative D call: TRBD2 (5 bases). The V and J ends lost 6 bases and 3 bases respectively, with 5 bases between them. CDR3 length: 12 residues. Germline V gene lookup returns CDR1 SNHLY and CDR2 FYNNEI. The CDR3 DNA is TGTGCCAGCAGGCGGGACACCGGGGAGCTGTTTTTT. As protein: CASRRDTGELFF.

Only a few counts were recorded for this clone. This chain connects TRBV3-1 (or the pseudogene TRBV3-2) to TRBJ1-1; D perhaps matches TRBD1 (5 bases). V was trimmed by 4 bases and J by 5 bases, leaving 20 bases between them. The CDR3 totals 16 residues. CDR1 and CDR2 (germline): LGHDT, YNNKEL (reference sequence). CDR3 loop: CASSPTGTEIGTEAFF. The CDR3 coding sequence is TGTGCCAGCAGCCCGACCGGGACTGAGATTGGAACTGAAGCTTTCTTT.

The gene calls are TRBV19 and TRBJ2-6, with 8 bases identical to TRBD1. The CDR3 has 13 residues. Germline assignment: CDR1 LNHDA and CDR2 SQIVND (reference sequence). V shed 5 bases, J shed 12 bases, and the junction held 6 bases outside the gene matches. The CDR3 here is CASSVQGAFVLTF. The CDR3 DNA is TGTGCCAGTAGTGTGCAGGGGGCGTTCGTCCTGACTTTC.

This chain connects TRBV7-9 to TRBJ2-7; no reliable D call. V was trimmed by 7 bases and J by 7 bases, leaving 11 bases between them. The CDR3 has 11 amino acids. Looked up from germline, CDR1 is SEHNR and CDR2 is FQNEAQ (reference sequence). DNA of the CDR3: TGTGCCAGCACGACGCTAGATGAGCAGTACTTC. This gives the protein CASTTLDEQYF.

The rearrangement uses TRBV14 and TRBJ2-5; 9 nucleotides align to TRBD1. Trimming removed 4 bases from V and 5 bases from J; junction bases left unmatched: 8. This CDR3 comprises 15 residues. In germline, CDR1 is SGHDN, CDR2 FVKESK. The CDR3 loop is CASSRGTGRMETQYF. CDR3 bases: TGTGCCAGCAGCCGCGGGACAGGGAGGATGGAGACCCAGTACTTC.

The gene calls are TRBV24-1 and TRBJ2-7, with TRBD1 identical over 9 bases. The CDR3 is made up of 13 amino acids. Unmatched junction bases numbered 6, after V lost 9 bases and J lost 4 bases. CDR1 KGHDR and CDR2 SFDVKD come from the germline V gene. Here the CDR3 DNA reads TGTGCCACCCGCGGGACAGGGAGTTACGAGCAGTACTTC. It specifies CATRGTGSYEQYF.

The chain is built from TRBV7-2 and TRBJ1-4; a possible D gene is TRBD1 (5 bases). Trimming shortened V by 1 base and J by 8 bases, and 14 bases separated the two germline ends. The CDR3 spans 15 residues. Germline lookup yields CDR1 SGHTA and CDR2 FQGNSA. The CDR3 reads CASSLGQGYSEKLFF. The CDR3 region has the DNA TGTGCCAGCAGCTTAGGGCAGGGCTACTCAGAAAAACTGTTTTTT.

The chain recombines TRBV15 with TRBJ1-1; no clear D. The V gene's germline CDR1 is LNHNV and CDR2 YYDKDF (reference sequence). V gave up 0 bases and J gave up 6 bases, with 8 bases separating them. The CDR3 extends over 13 amino acids. The DNA of the CDR3 is TGTGCCACCAGCAGAGATATGGGAGCTGAAGCTTTCTTT. Translation: CATSRDMGAEAFF.